This record concerns one T cell receptor beta chain sequence. Its target is not known. The data were taken from a study of T cell responses to AZD1222 COVID-19 vaccine. The germline gives CDR1 MNHEY, CDR2 SVGAGI. The CDR3 loop spans 11 amino acids. With 9 bases removed from V and 9 bases from J, the gap between germline ends came to 9 bases. Repertoires were generated with immunoSEQ multiplex PCR, while TCRdb's copy carries only in-frame clones and drops some. The table records about 170,000 clones, roughly 93% of them present only once. Study-level results: Reportedly, close to half of spike-specific TCRs are directed against unmutated variant regions. Spike-specific TCR breadth and depth grew following two AZD1222 doses. Most donors were white British, females outnumbered males, and clonal diversity was possibly underestimated.

This chain uses TRBV6-5 with TRBJ1-6; D ambiguous. This TCR came from an adult in good health. The sequencing here drew on peripheral blood, taken on day 0 of AZD1222 vaccination. The DNA of the CDR3 is TGTGCCAGTGGTTCGGGTTCACCCCTCCACTTT. Amino acids: CASGSGSPLHF.